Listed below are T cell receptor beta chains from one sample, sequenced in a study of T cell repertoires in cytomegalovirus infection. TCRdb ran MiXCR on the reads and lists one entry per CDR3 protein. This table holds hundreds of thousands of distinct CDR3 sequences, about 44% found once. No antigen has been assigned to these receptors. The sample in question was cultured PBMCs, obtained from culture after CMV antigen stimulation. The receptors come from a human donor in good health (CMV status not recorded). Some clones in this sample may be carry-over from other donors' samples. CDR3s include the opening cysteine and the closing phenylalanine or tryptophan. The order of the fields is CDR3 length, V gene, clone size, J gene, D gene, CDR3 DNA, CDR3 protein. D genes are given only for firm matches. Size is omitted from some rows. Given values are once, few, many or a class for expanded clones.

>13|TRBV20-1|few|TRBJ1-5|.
TGCAGTGCCCCCGGCCGGTGGGGTCAGCCCCAGCATTTT
CSAPGRWGQPQHF
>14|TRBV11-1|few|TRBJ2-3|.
TGTGCCAGCAGCTTTTCATACGACACAGATACGCAGTATTTT
CASSFSYDTDTQYF
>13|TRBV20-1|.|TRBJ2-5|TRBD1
TGCAGTGCCCTGGGACAGGATGGAGAGACCCAGTACTTC
CSALGQDGETQYF
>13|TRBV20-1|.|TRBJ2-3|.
TGCAGTGCGCGTGCTCCCCCGGGACCAGGGGAGTATTTT
CSARAPPGPGEYF
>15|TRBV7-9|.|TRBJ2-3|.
TGTGCCAGCAGCTCCCCCGGGGGAGGTCCAGATACGCAGTATTTT
CASSSPGGGPDTQYF
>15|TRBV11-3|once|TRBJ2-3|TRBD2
TGTGCCAGCAGCTTAGACGGGAGGAGCACAGATACGCAGTATTTT
CASSLDGRSTDTQYF
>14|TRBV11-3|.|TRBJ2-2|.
TGTGCCAGCAGCTCTGAATGGGGCACTGGGGAGCTGTTTTTT
CASSSEWGTGELFF
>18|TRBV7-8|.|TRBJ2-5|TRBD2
TGTGCCAGCAGCGGAGTCGGGACTAGCGGGGCGGGCGGCGAGACCCAGTACTTC
CASSGVGTSGAGGETQYF
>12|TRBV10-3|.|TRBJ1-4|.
TGTGCCATCAGTGAGTTAATGGGGGAACTGTTTTTT
CAISELMGELFF
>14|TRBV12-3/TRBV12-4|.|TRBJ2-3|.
TGTGCCAGCATCCCGGACTGGTCCGCAGATACGCAGTATTTT
CASIPDWSADTQYF
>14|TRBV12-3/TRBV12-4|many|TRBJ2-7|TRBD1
TGTGCCAGCAGTTTCGGCAGGGGGCTCTACGAGCAGTACTTC
CASSFGRGLYEQYF
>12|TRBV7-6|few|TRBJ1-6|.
TGTGCCAGCAGCTTAACTACTTCACCCCTCCACTTT
CASSLTTSPLHF
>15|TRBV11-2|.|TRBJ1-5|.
TGTGCCAGCAGCTTAGATGGGCGGCGCAATCAGCCCCAGCATTTT
CASSLDGRRNQPQHF
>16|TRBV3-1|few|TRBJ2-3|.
TGTGCCAGCAGCTCGGCGGAGCCTAGCCCCCTTCATACGCAGTATTTT
CASSSAEPSPLHTQYF
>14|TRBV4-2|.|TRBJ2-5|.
TGTGCCAGCAGCCAAGATGAGTTTGTAAGCACCCAGTACTTC
CASSQDEFVSTQYF
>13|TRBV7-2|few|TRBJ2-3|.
TGTGCCAGCAGCTGGGGGGGGCCAGATACGCAGTATTTT
CASSWGGPDTQYF
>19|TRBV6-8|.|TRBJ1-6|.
TGTGCCAGCAGTTACTCGATGAGTGCTGCGTGGTCCAATAATTCACCCCTCCACTTT
CASSYSMSAAWSNNSPLHF
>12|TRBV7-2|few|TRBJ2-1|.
TGTGCCAGCAGCTCGCCCCCGGGACGACAGTTCTTC
CASSSPPGRQFF
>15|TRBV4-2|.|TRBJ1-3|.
TGTGCCAGCAGCCCAGGGGTCCGGTCTGGAAACACCATATATTTT
CASSPGVRSGNTIYF
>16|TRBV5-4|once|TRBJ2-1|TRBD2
TGTGCCAGCAGCCGGGGGACTAGCGGGGTATACAATGAGCAGTTCTTC
CASSRGTSGVYNEQFF
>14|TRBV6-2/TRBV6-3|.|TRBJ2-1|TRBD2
TGTGCCAGCAGACCCGGGACTAGCTACAATGAGCAGTTCTTC
CASRPGTSYNEQFF
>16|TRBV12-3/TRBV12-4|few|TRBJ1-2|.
TGTGCCAGCAGTTTAGCCTTGACCGTAGCTAACTATGGCTACACCTTC
CASSLALTVANYGYTF